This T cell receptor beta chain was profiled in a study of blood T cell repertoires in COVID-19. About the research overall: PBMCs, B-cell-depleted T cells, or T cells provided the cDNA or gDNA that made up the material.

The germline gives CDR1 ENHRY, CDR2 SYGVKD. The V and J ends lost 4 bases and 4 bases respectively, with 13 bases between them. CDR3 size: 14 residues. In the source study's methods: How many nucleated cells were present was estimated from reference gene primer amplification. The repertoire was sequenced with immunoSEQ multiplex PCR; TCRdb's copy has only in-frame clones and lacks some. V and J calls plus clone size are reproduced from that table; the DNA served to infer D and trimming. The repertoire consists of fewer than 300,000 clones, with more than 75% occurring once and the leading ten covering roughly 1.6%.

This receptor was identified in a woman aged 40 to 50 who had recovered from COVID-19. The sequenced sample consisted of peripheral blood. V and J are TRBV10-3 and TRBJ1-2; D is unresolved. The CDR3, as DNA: TGTGCCATCAGTGGCACCGGGATCTCCTATGGCTACACCTTC. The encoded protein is CAISGTGISYGYTF.